This T cell receptor (beta chain) was recorded in a study of vaccination and CD4 T cells after COVID-19. Cultured CD4+ T-cell DNA underwent Oncomine TCR Beta short-read sequencing. TCRdb recomputed calls from the PCR reads with MiXCR, one row per CDR3 protein. This sample has about 14,000 distinct CDR3 sequences, with roughly 30% found just once. The treatment here: roughly 10-day PBMC culture with coronavirus spike peptide pools or control peptides (ViraFEST assay). It was after less than eleven days of culture that CD4+ T cells were isolated by negative selection. The CDR3 loop spans 14 amino acids. The V gene lost 8 bases and the J gene lost 5 bases, with 15 bases spanning the gap. Germline V CDR1 and CDR2: SGHTA, FQGTGA. Findings and caveats of the study: The study sampled relatively few convalescent patients and omitted early post-infection timepoints.

Points on this clonotype: What it binds is unknown.

This receptor was obtained from a human donor who had recovered from COVID-19. The material sequenced was CD4+ T cells from blood, cultured in vitro, taken after SARS-CoV-2 vaccination. This chain uses TRBV7-3 with TRBJ2-2; D may be TRBD2 (5 bases). The CDR3 DNA sequence: TGTGCCAGCGGTTGGAGCGGAGATACCGGGGAGCTGTTTTTT. Its translation is CASGWSGDTGELFF.